In this sample, the clone carrying this T cell receptor beta chain turned up a few times. Antigen specificity is unknown. The sample belongs to a study of cytomegalovirus exposure and HLA in healthy donors. In the study overall: Researchers previously reported finding 90 million to 120 million unique TCR beta sequences from 170 million or so T cells.

Each donor's status was that of a healthy bone marrow donor. The PCR contained 60 Vbeta and 13 Jbeta primers. Generated by immunoSEQ multiplex PCR, the TCRdb table keeps only in-frame clones and is missing some. This table has approximately 100,000 clones, about 75% appearing once. Study results and caveats: A few V segments could not be told apart, such as TRBV6-2 and TRBV6-3, and were left out.

CDR1 and CDR2 from the germline V gene are SGHDT and YYEEEE. The CDR3 sequence is 15 residues long. V was clipped by 4 bases and J by 7 bases, with 17 bases between them. The sequence came from a woman between 18 and 29 years old in good health and CMV-seropositive. The specimen sequenced was PBMCs. The V call is TRBV5-6, the J call TRBJ1-4, with TRBD1 as a possible D gene (5 bases). The CDR3 loop reads CASSLGGGSGEKLFF. The CDR3 DNA is TGTGCCAGCAGCCTGGGCGGGGGTAGCGGTGAAAAACTGTTTTTT.